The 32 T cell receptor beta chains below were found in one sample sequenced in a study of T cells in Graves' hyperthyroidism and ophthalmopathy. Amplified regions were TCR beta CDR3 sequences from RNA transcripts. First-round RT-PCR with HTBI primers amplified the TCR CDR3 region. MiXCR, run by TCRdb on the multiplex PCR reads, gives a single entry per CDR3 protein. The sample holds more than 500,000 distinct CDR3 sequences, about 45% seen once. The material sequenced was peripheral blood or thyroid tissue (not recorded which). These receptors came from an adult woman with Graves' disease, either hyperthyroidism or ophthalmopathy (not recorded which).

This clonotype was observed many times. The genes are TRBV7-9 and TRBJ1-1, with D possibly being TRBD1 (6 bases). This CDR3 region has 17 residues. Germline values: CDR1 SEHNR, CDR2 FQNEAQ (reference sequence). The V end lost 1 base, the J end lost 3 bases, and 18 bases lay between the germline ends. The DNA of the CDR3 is TGTGCCAGCAGCTTAGTAGGTCCGATGACAGGCTACACTGAAGCTTTCTTT. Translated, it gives CASSLVGPMTGYTEAFF.

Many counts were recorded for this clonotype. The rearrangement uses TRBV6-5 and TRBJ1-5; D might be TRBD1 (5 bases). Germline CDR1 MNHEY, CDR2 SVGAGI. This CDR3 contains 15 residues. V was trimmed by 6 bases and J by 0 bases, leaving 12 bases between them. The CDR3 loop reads CASRIHRYSNQPQHF. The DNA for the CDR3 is TGTGCCAGCAGAATACACAGGTATAGCAATCAGCCCCAGCATTTT.

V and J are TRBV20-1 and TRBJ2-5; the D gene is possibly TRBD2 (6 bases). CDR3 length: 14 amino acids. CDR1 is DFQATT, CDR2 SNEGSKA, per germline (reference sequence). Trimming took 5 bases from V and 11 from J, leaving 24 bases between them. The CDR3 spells CSAGGPKEIDTQYF. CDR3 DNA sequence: TGCAGTGCTGGAGGGCCCAAAGAAATAGATACGCAGTACTTC.

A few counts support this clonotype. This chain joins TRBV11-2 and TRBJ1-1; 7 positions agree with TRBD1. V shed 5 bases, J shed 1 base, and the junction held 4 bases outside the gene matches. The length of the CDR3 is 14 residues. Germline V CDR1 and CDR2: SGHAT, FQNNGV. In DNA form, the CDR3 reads TGTGCCAGCAGCCCCTGGGACAGGAACACTGAAGCTTTCTTT. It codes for CASSPWDRNTEAFF.

The CDR3 nucleotides read TGTGCCAGCAGCGCGCGGGGCACCATATATTTT. It is translated as CASSARGTIYF. This chain uses TRBV7-9 with TRBJ1-3; no firm D call. The ends were cut back, 5 bases at V and 9 bases at J, with 8 bases in the middle. Germline loops: CDR1 SEHNR, CDR2 FQNEAQ (reference sequence). The CDR3 length is 11 residues.

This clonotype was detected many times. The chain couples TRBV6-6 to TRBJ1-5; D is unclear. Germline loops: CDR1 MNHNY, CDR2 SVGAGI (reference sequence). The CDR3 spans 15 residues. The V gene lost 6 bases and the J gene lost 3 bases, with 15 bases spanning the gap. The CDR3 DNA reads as TGTGCCAGCAGGAACGTAAGGGTAGTCAATCAGCCCCAGCATTTT. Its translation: CASRNVRVVNQPQHF.

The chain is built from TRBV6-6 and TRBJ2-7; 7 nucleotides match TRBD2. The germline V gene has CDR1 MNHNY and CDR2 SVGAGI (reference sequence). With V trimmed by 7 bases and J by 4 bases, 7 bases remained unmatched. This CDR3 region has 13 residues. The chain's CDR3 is CASTLAAGYEQYF. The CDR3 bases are TGTGCCAGCACCCTAGCGGCAGGTTACGAGCAGTACTTC.

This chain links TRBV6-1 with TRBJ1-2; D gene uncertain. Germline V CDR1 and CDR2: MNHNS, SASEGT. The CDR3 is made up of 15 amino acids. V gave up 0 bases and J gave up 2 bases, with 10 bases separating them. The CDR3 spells CASSEATRPNYGYTF. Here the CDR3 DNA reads TGTGCCAGCAGTGAAGCCACCCGCCCCAACTATGGCTACACCTTC.

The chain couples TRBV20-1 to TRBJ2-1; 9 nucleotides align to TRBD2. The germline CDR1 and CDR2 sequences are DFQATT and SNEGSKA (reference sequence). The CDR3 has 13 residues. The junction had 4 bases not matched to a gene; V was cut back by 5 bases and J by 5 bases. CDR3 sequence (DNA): TGCAGTGCTGAACGCGGGAGGGACAATGAGCAGTTCTTC. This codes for CSAERGRDNEQFF.

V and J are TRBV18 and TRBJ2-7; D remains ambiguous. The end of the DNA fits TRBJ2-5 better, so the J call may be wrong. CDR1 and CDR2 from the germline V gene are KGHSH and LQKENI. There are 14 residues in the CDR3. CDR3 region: CASSPGWQPETQYF. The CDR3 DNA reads TGTGCCAGCTCACCAGGGTGGCAGCCGGAGACCCAGTACTTC.

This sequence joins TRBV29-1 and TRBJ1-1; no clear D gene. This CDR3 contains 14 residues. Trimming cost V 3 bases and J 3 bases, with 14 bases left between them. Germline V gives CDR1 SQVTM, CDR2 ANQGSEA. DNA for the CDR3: TGCAGCGTTGAGGGCCGGGTCGGGGACACTGAAGCTTTCTTT. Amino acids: CSVEGRVGDTEAFF. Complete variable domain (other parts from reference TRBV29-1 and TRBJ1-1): SAVISQKPSRDICQRGTSLTIQCQVDSQVTMMFWYRQQPGQSLTLIATANQGSEATYESGFVIDKFPISRPNLTFSTLTVSNMSPEDSSIYLCSVEGRVGDTEAFFGQGTRLTVV.

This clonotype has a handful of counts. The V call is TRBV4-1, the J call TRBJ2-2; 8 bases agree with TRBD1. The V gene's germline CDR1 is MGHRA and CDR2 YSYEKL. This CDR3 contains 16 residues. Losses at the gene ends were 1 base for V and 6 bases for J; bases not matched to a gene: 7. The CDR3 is CASSQAQGALPGELFF. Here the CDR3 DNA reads TGCGCCAGCAGCCAAGCGCAGGGGGCCCTCCCCGGGGAGCTGTTTTTT.

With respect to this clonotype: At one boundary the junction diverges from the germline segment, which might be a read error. The CDR3 loop is CASGEGGGPDRYTEAFF. The CDR3 DNA is TGTGCCAGCGGTGAGGGGGGGGGCCCTGATCGATACACTGAAGCTTTCTTT. The chain combines TRBV2 with TRBJ1-1; the D gene is possibly TRBD1 (6 bases). The CDR3 extends over 17 amino acids. Germline V lookup: CDR1 SNHLY, CDR2 FYNNEI.

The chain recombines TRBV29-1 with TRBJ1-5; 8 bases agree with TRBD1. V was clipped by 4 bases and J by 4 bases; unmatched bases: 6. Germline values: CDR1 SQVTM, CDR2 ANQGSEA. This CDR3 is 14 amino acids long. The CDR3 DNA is TGCAGCGTTGGGCAGGGGGCAGGAAATCAGCCCCAGCATTTT. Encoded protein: CSVGQGAGNQPQHF.

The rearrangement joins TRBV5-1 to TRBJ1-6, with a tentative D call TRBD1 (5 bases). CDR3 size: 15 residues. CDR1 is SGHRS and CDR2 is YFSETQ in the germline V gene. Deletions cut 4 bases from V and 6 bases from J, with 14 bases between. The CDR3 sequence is CASSPRTQGNSPLHF. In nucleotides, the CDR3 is TGCGCCAGCAGCCCAAGGACCCAGGGTAATTCACCCCTCCACTTT.

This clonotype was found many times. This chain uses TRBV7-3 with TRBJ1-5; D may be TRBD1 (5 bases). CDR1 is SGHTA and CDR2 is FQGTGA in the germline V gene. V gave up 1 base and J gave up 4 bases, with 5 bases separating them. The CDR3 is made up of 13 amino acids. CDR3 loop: CASSLRQNQPQHF. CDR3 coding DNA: TGTGCCAGCAGCTTAAGACAGAATCAGCCCCAGCATTTT.

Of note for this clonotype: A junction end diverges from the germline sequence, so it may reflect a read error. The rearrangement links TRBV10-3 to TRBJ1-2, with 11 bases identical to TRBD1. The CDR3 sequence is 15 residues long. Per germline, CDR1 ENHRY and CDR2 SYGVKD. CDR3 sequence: CASSLWDRGRIGYTF. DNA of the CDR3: TGTGCCAGCAGTTTATGGGACAGGGGGAGGATCGGCTACACCTTC.

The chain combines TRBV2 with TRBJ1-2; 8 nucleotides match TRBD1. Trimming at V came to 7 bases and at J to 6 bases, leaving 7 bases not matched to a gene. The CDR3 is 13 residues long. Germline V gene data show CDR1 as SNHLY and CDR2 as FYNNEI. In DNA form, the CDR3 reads TGTGCCAGCAAAACTCCAGGGGGCAATGGCTACACCTTC. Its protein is CASKTPGGNGYTF.

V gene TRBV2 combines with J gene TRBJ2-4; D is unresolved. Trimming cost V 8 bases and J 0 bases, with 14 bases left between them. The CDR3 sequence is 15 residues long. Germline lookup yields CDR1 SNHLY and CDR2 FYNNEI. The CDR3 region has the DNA TGTGCCAGCGGGCGCGAGGTGATAGCCAAAAACATTCAGTACTTC. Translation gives CASGREVIAKNIQYF.

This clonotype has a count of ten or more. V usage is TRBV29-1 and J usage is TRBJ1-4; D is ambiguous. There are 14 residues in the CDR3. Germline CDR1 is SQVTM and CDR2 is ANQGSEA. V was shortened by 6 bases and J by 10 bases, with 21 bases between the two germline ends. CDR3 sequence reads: CSVSDMRVWGKLFF. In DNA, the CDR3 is TGCAGCGTCTCTGATATGAGGGTATGGGGAAAACTGTTTTTT. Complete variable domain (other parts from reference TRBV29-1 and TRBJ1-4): SAVISQKPSRDICQRGTSLTIQCQVDSQVTMMFWYRQQPGQSLTLIATANQGSEATYESGFVIDKFPISRPNLTFSTLTVSNMSPEDSSIYLCSVSDMRVWGKLFFGSGTQLSVL.

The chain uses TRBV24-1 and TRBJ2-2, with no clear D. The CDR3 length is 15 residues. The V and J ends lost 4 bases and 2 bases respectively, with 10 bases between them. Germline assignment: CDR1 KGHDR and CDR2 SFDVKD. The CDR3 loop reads CATSDQVANTGELFF. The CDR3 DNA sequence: TGTGCCACCAGTGACCAGGTGGCCAACACCGGGGAGCTGTTTTTT.

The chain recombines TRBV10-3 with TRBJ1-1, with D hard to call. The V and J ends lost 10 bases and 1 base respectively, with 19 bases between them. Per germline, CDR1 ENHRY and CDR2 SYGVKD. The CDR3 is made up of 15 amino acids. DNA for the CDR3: TGTGCCACCACCCCTTCCCTTCTAGCGAACACTGAAGCTTTCTTT. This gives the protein CATTPSLLANTEAFF.

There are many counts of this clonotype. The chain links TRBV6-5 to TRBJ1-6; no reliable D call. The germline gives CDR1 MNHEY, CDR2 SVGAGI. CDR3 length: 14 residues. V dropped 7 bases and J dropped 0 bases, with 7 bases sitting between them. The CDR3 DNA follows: TGTGCCAGCAATTCCCGCTCCTATAATTCACCCCTCCACTTT. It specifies CASNSRSYNSPLHF.

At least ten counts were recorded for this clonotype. The CDR3 nucleotides are TGTGCCAGCAGCTTAGGCGGGGGCCTCGAAGAGACCCAGTACTTC. Translating gives CASSLGGGLEETQYF. The rearrangement links TRBV13 to TRBJ2-5, with D perhaps being TRBD1 or TRBD2 (6 bases each). V was pared by 0 bases and J by 3 bases, with 11 bases between. CDR3 length: 15 amino acids. Germline lookup yields CDR1 PRHDT and CDR2 FYEKMQ (reference sequence).

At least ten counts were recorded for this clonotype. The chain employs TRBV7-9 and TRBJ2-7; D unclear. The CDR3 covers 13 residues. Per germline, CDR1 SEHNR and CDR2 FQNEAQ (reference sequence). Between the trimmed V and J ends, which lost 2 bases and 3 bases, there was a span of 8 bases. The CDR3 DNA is TGTGCCAGCAGCTTAACGGGTTACTACGAGCAGTACTTC. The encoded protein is CASSLTGYYEQYF.

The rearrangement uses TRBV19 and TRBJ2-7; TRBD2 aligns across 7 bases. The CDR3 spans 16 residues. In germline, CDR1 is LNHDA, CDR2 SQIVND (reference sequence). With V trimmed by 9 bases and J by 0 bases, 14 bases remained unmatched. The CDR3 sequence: CASSPNVGGSSYEQYF. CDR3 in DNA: TGTGCCAGCAGTCCTAACGTGGGCGGGAGCTCCTACGAGCAGTACTTC.

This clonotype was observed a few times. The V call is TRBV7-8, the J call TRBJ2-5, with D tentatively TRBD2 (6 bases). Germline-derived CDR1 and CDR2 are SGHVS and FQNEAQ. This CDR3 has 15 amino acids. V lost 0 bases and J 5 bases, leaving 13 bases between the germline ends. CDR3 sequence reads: CASSLARGFWETQYF. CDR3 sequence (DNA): TGTGCCAGCAGCTTAGCTCGGGGGTTTTGGGAGACCCAGTACTTC.

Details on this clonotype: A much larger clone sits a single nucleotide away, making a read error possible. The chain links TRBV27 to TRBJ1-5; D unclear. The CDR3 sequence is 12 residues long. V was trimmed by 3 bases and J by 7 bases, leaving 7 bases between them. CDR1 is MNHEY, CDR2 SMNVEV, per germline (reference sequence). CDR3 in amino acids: CASSFMGQPQHF. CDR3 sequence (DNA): TGTGCCAGCAGTTTCATGGGGCAGCCCCAGCATTTT.

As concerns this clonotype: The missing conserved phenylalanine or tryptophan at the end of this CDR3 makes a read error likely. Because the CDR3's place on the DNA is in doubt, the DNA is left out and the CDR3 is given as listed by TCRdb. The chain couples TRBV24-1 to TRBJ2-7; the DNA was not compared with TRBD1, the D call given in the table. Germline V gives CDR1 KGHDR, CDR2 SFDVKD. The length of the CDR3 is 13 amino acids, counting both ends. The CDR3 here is CATSGTGSPTSST.

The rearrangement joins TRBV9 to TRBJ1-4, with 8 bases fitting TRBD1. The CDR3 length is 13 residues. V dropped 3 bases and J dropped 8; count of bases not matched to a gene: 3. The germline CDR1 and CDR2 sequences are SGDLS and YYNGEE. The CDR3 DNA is TGTGCCAGCAGCGGGACAGGGTACGAAAAACTGTTTTTT. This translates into CASSGTGYEKLFF.

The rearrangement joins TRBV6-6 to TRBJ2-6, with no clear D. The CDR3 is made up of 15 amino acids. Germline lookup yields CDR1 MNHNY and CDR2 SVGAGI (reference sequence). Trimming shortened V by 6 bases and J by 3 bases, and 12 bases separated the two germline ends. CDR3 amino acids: CASSGTMGGANVLTF. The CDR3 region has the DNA TGTGCCAGCAGCGGAACTATGGGTGGGGCCAACGTCCTGACTTTC.

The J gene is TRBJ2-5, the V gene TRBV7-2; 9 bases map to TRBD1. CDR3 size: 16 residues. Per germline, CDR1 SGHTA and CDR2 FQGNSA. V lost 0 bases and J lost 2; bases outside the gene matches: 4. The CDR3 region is CASSLALGQGQETQYF. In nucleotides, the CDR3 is TGTGCCAGCAGCTTAGCCCTTGGACAGGGGCAAGAGACCCAGTACTTC.